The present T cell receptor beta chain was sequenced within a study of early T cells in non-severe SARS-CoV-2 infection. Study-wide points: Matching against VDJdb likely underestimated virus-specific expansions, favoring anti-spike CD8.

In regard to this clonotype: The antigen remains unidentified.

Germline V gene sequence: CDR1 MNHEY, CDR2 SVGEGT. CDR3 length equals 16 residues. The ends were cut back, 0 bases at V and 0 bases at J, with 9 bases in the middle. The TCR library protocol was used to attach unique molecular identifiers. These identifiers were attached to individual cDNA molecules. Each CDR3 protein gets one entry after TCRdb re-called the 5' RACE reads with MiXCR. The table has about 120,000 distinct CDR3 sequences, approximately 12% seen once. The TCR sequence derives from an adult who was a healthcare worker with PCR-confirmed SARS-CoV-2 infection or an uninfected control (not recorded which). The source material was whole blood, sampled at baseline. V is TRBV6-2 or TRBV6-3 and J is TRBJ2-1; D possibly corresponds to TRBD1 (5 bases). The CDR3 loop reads CASSYSDSSSYNEQFF. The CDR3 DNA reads TGTGCCAGCAGTTACTCTGACAGTAGCTCCTACAATGAGCAGTTCTTC.